This T cell receptor (beta chain) is from a study of beta chain features in type 1 diabetes. Study background: The number of sorted cells examined across all samples was 107,917,701. Study-wide findings and caveats: Moderate but significant shortening of TCRB CDR3s was recorded in all four CD4+ subsets from Type 1 diabetes patients. It was not settled here whether HLA type affects TCRB rearrangement.

Per germline, CDR1 KGHSH and CDR2 LQKENI. V was pared by 3 bases and J by 5 bases, with 8 bases between. This CDR3 contains 13 residues. Of the isolated RNA, all was reverse transcribed, and so the sequenced material was expressed TCRB transcripts. Assay used: immunoSEQ multiplex PCR; TCRdb lists only in-frame clones, some missing. This table has about 740,000 clones, around an eighth appearing once. CD4+ naive, central memory, regulatory and stem cell-like memory subsets were isolated by sorting on CD45RO/CCR7/CD25/CD127/CD95/CD27. Each sorted population was over 98% pure. About this clone: Its specificity is unknown. Other DNA sequences in this sample translate to the same CDR3.

This rearrangement joins TRBV18 to TRBJ2-1, with D possibly matching TRBD1 (6 bases). Sequenced material: naive CD4+ T cells from blood. This receptor was taken from a man between 18 and 35 years old with type 1 diabetes. For the CDR3, the DNA is TGTGCCAGCTCACCGCGGACAGACAATGAGCAGTTCTTC. Protein product: CASSPRTDNEQFF. The variable domain in full, completed from reference TRBV18 and TRBJ2-1, reads NAGVMQNPRHLVRRRGQEARLRCSPMKGHSHVYWYRQLPEEGLKFMVYLQKENIIDESGMPKERFSAEFPKEGPSILRIQQVVRGDSAAYFCASSPRTDNEQFFGPGTRLTVL.